This TCR beta chain stems from a study of T cell responses to AZD1222 COVID-19 vaccine. Study findings and constraints: Spike-specific TCRs gained breadth and depth after people received two AZD1222 doses.

The repertoire was sequenced with immunoSEQ multiplex PCR; TCRdb's copy has only in-frame clones and lacks some. Of around 89,000 clones listed, about nine tenths are singletons. The V gene lost 0 bases and the J gene lost 3 bases, with 10 bases spanning the gap. In germline, CDR1 is SGHRS, CDR2 YFSETQ. This CDR3 is 14 amino acids long. Regarding this clone: No antigen is known for it.

The chain joins TRBV5-1 to TRBJ2-7; possibly TRBD1 for D (6 bases). Sequenced here: peripheral blood, sampled 28 days after the second AZD1222 dose. The source is an adult who received the AZD1222 COVID-19 vaccine. DNA of the CDR3: TGCGCCAGCAGCTTGGGGCAGGGGATCTACGAGCAGTACTTC. As protein: CASSLGQGIYEQYF.